A selection of T cell receptor beta chains follows, all from one sample in a study of cytomegalovirus exposure and HLA in healthy donors. The data were produced by immunoSEQ multiplex PCR, yet TCRdb's version contains in-frame clones alone and is incomplete. Counted here are roughly 160,000 clones, over 80% occurring once; the ten biggest clones make up approximately 1.2%. The sequencing sample was made of PBMCs. Receptors were obtained from a boy aged 2 to 10 in good health and CMV-seronegative. Each CDR3 is given with its conserved first and last residue. The order of the fields is J gene, clone size, V gene, D gene, CDR3 protein, CDR3 DNA. D genes are given only for firm matches. The size of a clone is reported for some rows only, either as once, few or many, or as a class for expanded clones.

TRBJ2-1 NA TRBV27 NA CASSKPGLAYNEQFF TGTGCCAGCAGTAAACCGGGACTGGCATACAATGAGCAGTTCTTC
TRBJ2-1 NA TRBV7-9 TRBD2 CASSSSIPTSGDYNEQFF TGTGCCAGCAGCTCTTCAATCCCGACTAGCGGGGACTACAATGAGCAGTTCTTC
TRBJ2-2 NA TRBV6-1 NA CASSEYIISGANTGELFF TGTGCCAGCAGTGAATATATCATAAGCGGCGCGAACACCGGGGAGCTGTTTTTT
TRBJ1-2 NA TRBV6-1 NA CASSVKGVSYGYTF TGTGCCAGCAGTGTTAAAGGGGTGAGCTATGGCTACACCTTC
TRBJ1-3 NA TRBV19 NA CASSIYPRSSSGNTIYF TGTGCCAGTAGTATATACCCCAGGTCGAGCTCTGGAAACACCATATATTTT
TRBJ2-1 NA TRBV27 TRBD1 CASSSTGTGSNEQFF TGTGCCAGCAGTTCTACCGGGACAGGGAGCAATGAGCAGTTCTTC
TRBJ2-1 NA TRBV15 NA CATSRDRASAGGEQFF TGTGCCACCAGCAGAGATCGGGCTAGCGCTGGGGGTGAGCAGTTCTTC
TRBJ2-1 NA TRBV6-6 NA CASSYDRVDEQFF TGTGCCAGCAGTTACGACCGGGTGGATGAGCAGTTCTTC
TRBJ1-5 NA TRBV30 TRBD1 CAWSVRDRQPQHF TGTGCCTGGAGTGTACGGGACAGGCAGCCCCAGCATTTT
TRBJ1-2 NA TRBV6-5 TRBD1 CASSPGRQGGYTF TGTGCCAGCAGCCCGGGCCGACAGGGCGGCTACACCTTC
TRBJ2-5 NA TRBV21-1 NA CASITGTPRGETQYF TGTGCCAGCATTACAGGGACACCTAGGGGAGAGACCCAGTACTTC
TRBJ2-3 NA TRBV6-5 TRBD2 CASTRTSGSTDTQYF TGTGCCAGCACCAGGACTAGCGGTAGCACAGATACGCAGTATTTT
TRBJ2-3 NA TRBV2 TRBD1 CASKGDRVADTQYF TGTGCCAGCAAAGGGGACAGGGTCGCAGATACGCAGTATTTT
TRBJ2-7 NA TRBV27 TRBD2 CASSLSGLAGVIEQYF TGTGCCAGCAGTTTATCAGGTCTAGCGGGAGTAATCGAGCAGTACTTC
TRBJ2-1 NA TRBV5-5 NA CASSPTTTSYNEQFF TGTGCCAGCAGCCCGACAACAACCTCCTACAATGAGCAGTTCTTC
TRBJ2-5 few TRBV6-1 NA CASSQLIETQYF TGTGCCAGCAGTCAACTAATAGAGACCCAGTACTTC
TRBJ2-1 NA TRBV7-2 TRBD2 CASSARAGGSNEQFF TGTGCCAGCAGCGCCCGTGCGGGGGGATCCAATGAGCAGTTCTTC
TRBJ1-1 NA TRBV29-1 NA CSVDPQGEAFF TGCAGCGTGGATCCTCAGGGTGAAGCTTTCTTT
TRBJ1-2 NA TRBV28 NA CASRPVPHLVHYGYTF TGTGCCAGCAGACCCGTCCCCCACTTGGTCCACTATGGCTACACCTTC
TRBJ2-5 NA TRBV7-8 TRBD1 CASSTGQVVTQYF TGTGCCAGCAGCACGGGACAGGTTGTGACCCAGTACTTC
TRBJ1-2 NA TRBV7-9 TRBD1 CASSRDSIYGYTF TGTGCCAGCAGTAGGGACAGCATCTATGGCTACACCTTC
TRBJ2-5 NA TRBV10-1 TRBD2 CASSEARGGGLETQYF TGCGCCAGCAGTGAGGCTCGGGGGGGTGGCTTGGAGACCCAGTACTTC
TRBJ1-1 NA TRBV27 NA CASSLGGGTTEAFF TGTGCCAGCAGTTTAGGCGGGGGGACCACTGAAGCTTTCTTT
TRBJ2-3 NA TRBV7-2 NA CASSLDLWASTDTQYF TGTGCCAGCAGCTTAGATCTCTGGGCCAGCACAGATACGCAGTATTTT
TRBJ2-3 once TRBV6-1 TRBD1 CASIIRGQLDTQYF TGTGCCAGCATTATAAGGGGGCAGTTAGATACGCAGTATTTT
TRBJ1-1 NA TRBV5-6 TRBD1 CASSSLKQGVDTEAFF TGTGCCAGCAGCTCATTAAAACAGGGGGTCGACACTGAAGCTTTCTTT
TRBJ2-1 NA TRBV11-2 TRBD2 CASSGSGTSTQGEQFF TGTGCCAGCAGCGGAAGCGGGACTAGTACCCAAGGAGAGCAGTTCTTC
TRBJ1-2 NA TRBV29-1 TRBD1 CSVEEGQGLSYTF TGCAGCGTTGAAGAAGGACAGGGGTTGAGCTACACCTTC
TRBJ2-1 NA TRBV2 TRBD2 CASTEGGLAGAYEQFF TGTGCCAGCACTGAGGGGGGACTAGCGGGAGCGTATGAGCAGTTCTTC
TRBJ1-2 NA TRBV29-1 TRBD1 CSVVGGQGAHGYTF TGCAGCGTTGTGGGTGGTCAGGGGGCGCATGGCTACACCTTC
TRBJ2-1 NA TRBV9 NA CASSVGGRRNEQFF TGTGCCAGCAGCGTAGGCGGTAGGCGCAATGAGCAGTTCTTC
TRBJ1-2 once TRBV29-1 NA CSVVQGAYGYTF TGCAGCGTGGTCCAGGGCGCCTATGGCTACACCTTC
TRBJ2-4 NA TRBV7-8 NA CASSLEGERNIQYF TGTGCCAGCAGCTTAGAAGGGGAAAGGAACATTCAGTACTTC
TRBJ1-5 NA TRBV19 NA CASTLGRGRIDLYSNQPQHF TGTGCCAGTACCCTGGGGCGTGGCCGGATCGATCTTTATAGCAATCAGCCCCAGCATTTT
TRBJ1-4 NA TRBV5-1 NA CASSWAPGTGNEKLFF TGCGCCAGCAGCTGGGCCCCCGGGACTGGTAATGAAAAACTGTTTTTT
TRBJ1-2 NA TRBV9 TRBD1 CASSGQTGWGYTF TGTGCCAGCAGCGGGCAGACAGGGTGGGGCTACACCTTC
TRBJ2-1 NA TRBV7-2 TRBD2 CASSPKAGGFEQFF TGTGCCAGCAGCCCTAAAGCGGGGGGATTTGAGCAGTTCTTC
TRBJ2-7 NA TRBV5-1 TRBD1 CASSYRDRVYEQYF TGCGCCAGCAGCTACCGGGACAGGGTCTACGAGCAGTACTTC
TRBJ2-5 NA TRBV11-2 NA CASSLDLETTGQETQYF TGTGCCAGCAGCTTAGATCTTGAGACTACTGGACAAGAGACCCAGTACTTC
TRBJ2-3 few TRBV6-5 NA CASTPGGTDTQYF TGTGCCAGCACCCCAGGTGGCACAGATACGCAGTATTTT
TRBJ1-1 few TRBV19 NA CASNDIDTEAFF TGTGCCAGTAACGACATAGACACTGAAGCTTTCTTT
TRBJ2-5 NA TRBV30 TRBD2 CAWSVLAPQETQYF TGTGCCTGGAGTGTACTAGCGCCACAAGAGACCCAGTACTTC
TRBJ1-2 NA TRBV4-1 NA CASSLVLGGEIGYGYTF TGCGCCAGCAGCCTCGTGTTGGGGGGGGAAATTGGCTATGGCTACACCTTC
TRBJ1-1 NA TRBV29-1 TRBD1 CSVKNRGLGTEAFF TGCAGCGTAAAAAACAGGGGGCTTGGGACTGAAGCTTTCTTT
TRBJ1-2 few TRBV21-1 NA CASTHTGERGYGYTF TGTGCCAGCACCCACACAGGGGAGAGGGGCTATGGCTACACCTTC
TRBJ2-3 NA TRBV28 NA CASSPRGLSGSTDTQYF TGTGCCAGCAGTCCTAGGGGTTTGAGCGGGAGCACAGATACGCAGTATTTT
TRBJ2-7 NA TRBV15 TRBD1 CATSSRPGQSINYEQYF TGTGCCACCAGCTCACGTCCGGGACAGTCAATTAACTACGAGCAGTACTTC
TRBJ1-2 NA TRBV19 TRBD1 CASSNTGTGKGYTF TGTGCCAGTAGTAACACCGGGACAGGGAAGGGCTACACCTTC
TRBJ2-4 NA TRBV9 NA CASSATISGKNIQYF TGTGCCAGCAGCGCCACGATCTCCGGCAAAAACATTCAGTACTTC
TRBJ2-5 NA TRBV5-8 TRBD1 CASSPTDRGRTQYF TGTGCCAGCAGCCCAACTGACAGGGGAAGGACCCAGTACTTC
TRBJ1-1 NA TRBV9 NA CASSEGSGYGEEAFF TGTGCCAGCAGCGAGGGATCGGGGTACGGAGAGGAAGCTTTCTTT
TRBJ2-2 NA TRBV5-1 NA CASSLGGLDGELFF TGCGCCAGCAGCTTGGGGGGCCTTGACGGGGAGCTGTTTTTT
TRBJ1-5 NA TRBV15 TRBD1 CATSRGERDSWAHQPQHF TGTGCCACCAGCAGAGGGGAAAGGGACAGCTGGGCACATCAGCCCCAGCATTTT
TRBJ2-7 NA TRBV4-3 TRBD1 CASSSWTGGSYEQYF TGCGCCAGCAGCTCCTGGACAGGGGGCAGCTACGAGCAGTACTTC
TRBJ2-2 NA TRBV5-4 NA CASSSFRGISTGELFF TGTGCCAGCAGCTCCTTCAGGGGAATAAGCACCGGGGAGCTGTTTTTT